This is a list of T cell receptor beta chains from one sample in a study of blood T cell repertoires in COVID-19. Using immunoSEQ multiplex PCR, the repertoire was profiled, and TCRdb retains in-frame clones only, with some absent. This table holds about 200,000 clones, around four fifths found once. Sequencing used peripheral blood. These receptors were collected from a man aged 60 to 75 with COVID-19, enrolled during active disease. Both conserved end residues are part of each CDR3. The D gene is left open where the match is weak. Only some rows state a clone size, as once, few, many or a class for expanded clones.

length	V	D	J	size	CDR3	DNA
18	TRBV5-4	TRBD2	TRBJ2-1	.	CASSVPGLAGGPSNEQFF	TGTGCCAGCAGCGTTCCGGGACTAGCGGGAGGGCCAAGCAATGAGCAGTTCTTC
15	TRBV7-9	.	TRBJ2-2	.	CASSLRQGNTGELFF	TGTGCCAGCAGCTTACGGCAGGGGAATACCGGGGAGCTGTTTTTT
13	TRBV12-3/TRBV12-4	TRBD2	TRBJ2-1	.	CASRWREKGEQFF	TGTGCCAGCAGATGGCGGGAGAAGGGTGAGCAGTTCTTC
15	TRBV7-8	.	TRBJ1-2	.	CASSLGRGGDYGYTF	TGTGCCAGCAGCTTAGGACGAGGAGGGGACTATGGCTACACCTTC
15	TRBV5-1	.	TRBJ2-6	.	CASRPDGSGANVLTF	TGCGCCAGCAGACCCGACGGGTCTGGGGCCAACGTCCTGACTTTC
15	TRBV5-1	TRBD2	TRBJ2-2	.	CASSLNLAGAGELFF	TGCGCCAGCAGCTTGAATCTAGCGGGAGCCGGGGAGCTGTTTTTT
14	TRBV5-1	.	TRBJ1-1	.	CASSLQGTYTEAFF	TGCGCCAGCAGCCTACAGGGAACCTACACTGAAGCTTTCTTT
15	TRBV6-5	TRBD1	TRBJ1-1	few	CASSYGRTGKTEAFF	TGTGCCAGCAGTTACGGACGGACAGGCAAAACTGAAGCTTTCTTT
14	TRBV19	.	TRBJ2-3	.	CASKPERDTDTQYF	TGTGCCAGTAAACCGGAACGGGACACAGATACGCAGTATTTT
13	TRBV11-3	.	TRBJ2-1	.	CASSDGTRNEQFF	TGTGCCAGCAGCGATGGGACAAGAAATGAGCAGTTCTTC
10	TRBV29-1	.	TRBJ1-1	.	CSVASGLAFF	TGCAGCGTTGCGTCAGGCCTGGCTTTCTTT
13	TRBV9	.	TRBJ1-2	once	CASSVAGDYGYTF	TGTGCCAGCAGCGTAGCAGGGGACTATGGCTACACCTTC
13	TRBV7-6	.	TRBJ2-5	.	CASSRTIQETQYF	TGTGCCAGCAGCCGGACAATCCAAGAGACCCAGTACTTC
13	TRBV7-2	.	TRBJ1-1	once	CASSSARGWEAFF	TGTGCCAGCAGCTCGGCACGGGGGTGGGAAGCTTTCTTT
14	TRBV7-8	.	TRBJ1-2	.	CASSLVQTNYGYTF	TGTGCCAGCAGCTTAGTGCAGACTAACTATGGCTACACCTTC
14	TRBV4-3	.	TRBJ1-3	.	CASSQGPARSTIYF	TGCGCCAGCAGCCAGGGGCCAGCGAGGAGCACCATATATTTT
13	TRBV28	.	TRBJ1-4	few	CASSVRNHEKLFF	TGTGCCAGCAGTGTGCGGAACCATGAAAAACTGTTTTTT
15	TRBV30	.	TRBJ2-2	once	CAWSRGGLSDGELFF	TGTGCCTGGAGTCGAGGGGGACTATCTGACGGGGAGCTGTTTTTT
14	TRBV9	.	TRBJ1-1	.	CASSVVVPEDEAFF	TGTGCCAGCAGCGTAGTGGTTCCGGAGGATGAAGCTTTCTTT
14	TRBV10-1	.	TRBJ1-1	once	CASSDPGGDTEAFF	TGCGCCAGCAGTGATCCTGGAGGCGACACTGAAGCTTTCTTT
16	TRBV7-9	.	TRBJ2-7	once	CASSPGPGTSSYEQYF	TGTGCCAGCAGCCCGGGACCCGGGACATCTTCCTACGAGCAGTACTTC
15	TRBV5-1	TRBD2	TRBJ2-3	.	CASSIGTSGTDTQYF	TGCGCCAGCAGCATCGGGACTAGCGGTACAGATACGCAGTATTTT
12	TRBV3-1/TRBV3-2	.	TRBJ2-7	once	CASSLRGYEQYF	TGTGCCAGCAGCCTTCGGGGTTACGAGCAGTACTTC
17	TRBV11-2	TRBD2	TRBJ2-3	.	CASSLRAWREVTDTQYF	TGTGCCAGCAGCCTCCGGGCCTGGCGGGAGGTCACAGATACGCAGTATTTT
13	TRBV7-9	.	TRBJ1-6	.	CASSPDTNSPLHF	TGTGCCAGCAGCCCGGACACTAATTCACCCCTCCACTTT
15	TRBV7-3	.	TRBJ2-1	.	CASSRNGQPFNEQFF	TGTGCCAGCAGCCGAAACGGACAGCCCTTCAATGAGCAGTTCTTC
15	TRBV27	.	TRBJ1-1	.	CASSPRTARNTEAFF	TGTGCCAGCAGTCCACGGACAGCCCGGAACACTGAAGCTTTCTTT
15	TRBV9	.	TRBJ2-1	.	CASSVDGGSYNEQFF	TGTGCCAGCAGCGTAGATGGAGGCAGCTACAATGAGCAGTTCTTC
18	TRBV19	TRBD1	TRBJ2-2	once	CASSLRRGQGAETGELFF	TGTGCCAGTAGTCTCAGAAGGGGACAGGGGGCGGAAACCGGGGAGCTGTTTTTT
14	TRBV13	.	TRBJ1-5	.	CASSQGLSNQPQHF	TGTGCCAGCAGCCAGGGATTGAGCAATCAGCCCCAGCATTTT
13	TRBV12-3/TRBV12-4	TRBD1	TRBJ1-1	few	CASSLSGGTEAFF	TGTGCCAGCAGTTTATCAGGGGGCACTGAAGCTTTCTTT
14	TRBV18	.	TRBJ2-1	.	CASSPSSSYNEQFF	TGTGCCAGCTCACCTTCCAGCTCCTACAATGAGCAGTTCTTC
16	TRBV2	TRBD2	TRBJ2-1	.	CASAWSGLAGVSEQFF	TGTGCCAGCGCCTGGTCGGGACTAGCGGGAGTAAGTGAGCAGTTCTTC
12	TRBV27	TRBD1	TRBJ1-1	.	CASSVYRGAAFF	TGTGCCAGCAGTGTCTACAGGGGGGCAGCTTTCTTT